This entry features one TCR beta chain sequence. The antigen remains undetermined. PCR was performed a second time for roughly 7 to 11 cycles using a sample-barcoded 5' primer and a J-beta primer mix. TCRdb independently ran MiXCR on the 5' RACE reads; one entry per CDR3 protein. The sample has some 790,000 distinct CDR3 sequences; under 35% are singletons. The germline V gene has CDR1 MDHEN and CDR2 SYDVKM. This CDR3 spans 13 amino acids. V was shortened by 6 bases and J by 5 bases, with 11 bases between the two germline ends. This specimen comes from a study of blood T cells in healthy people across ages. Across the whole study: Per two T cells, about one barcoded beta molecule was captured through template switching.

General observations from the study: Donors of long life had a larger count of naive CD4+ cells and greater diversity than aged donors.

This sequence joins TRBV28 and TRBJ2-1; D gene uncertain. Material for sequencing was blood. This clonotype was obtained from an elderly woman in good health. CDR3 sequence reads: CASRMAEHNEQFF. The CDR3 nucleotides are TGTGCCAGCAGGATGGCGGAACACAATGAGCAGTTCTTC.